The 18 T cell receptor beta chains below come from one sample, sequenced in a study of blood T cells in healthy people across ages. PCR was performed a second time for about 7 to 11 cycles using a sample-barcoded 5' primer and a J-beta primer mix. Using its own MiXCR run on the 5' RACE reads, TCRdb lists one record per CDR3 protein. This sample has about 1.4 million distinct CDR3 sequences; approximately 60% occur once, and the top ten carry 6.5% to 8.5%. Material for sequencing was blood. Receptors originate from a man between 18 and 35 years old in good health.

The chain couples TRBV6-2 or TRBV6-3 to TRBJ2-4; the D gene is possibly TRBD2 (6 bases). The J call may be mistaken, given a closer DNA end match to TRBJ2-5. The germline V gene encodes CDR1 MNHEY and CDR2 SVGEGT. The CDR3 runs to 14 residues. DNA of the CDR3: TGTGCCAGCAGTCAGACTAGTTTGGTGGAGACCCAGTACTTC. It is translated as CASSQTSLVETQYF.

The chain combines TRBV25-1 with TRBJ1-2, with D perhaps matching TRBD1 (6 bases). Germline V gene sequence: CDR1 MGHDK, CDR2 SYGVNS. The CDR3 length is 17 residues. Trimming pared 1 base from V and 6 bases from J, leaving 21 bases between. The CDR3 loop is CASSELGTGRNRDGYTF. CDR3 in DNA: TGTGCCAGCAGTGAATTAGGCACAGGACGAAACAGGGATGGCTACACCTTC.

V gene TRBV6-5 combines with J gene TRBJ2-1, with D unclear. Trimming removed 6 bases at V and 4 bases at J, with 13 bases between. The CDR3 has 14 amino acids. CDR1 and CDR2 (germline): MNHEY, SVGAGI. CDR3 nucleotide sequence: TGTGCCAGCAGCTCGCCCGACACGTACAATGAGCAGTTCTTC. This translates into CASSSPDTYNEQFF.

This clonotype has a handful of counts. The V gene is TRBV7-2, the J gene TRBJ2-3; D unclear. Germline V lookup: CDR1 SGHTA, CDR2 FQGNSA. With 6 bases removed from V and 5 bases from J, the gap between germline ends came to 12 bases. This CDR3 is 13 amino acids long. The CDR3 sequence is CASRDLIGDTQYF. CDR3 in DNA: TGTGCCAGCAGGGACCTAATTGGAGATACGCAGTATTTT.

This chain links TRBV12-3 or TRBV12-4 with TRBJ2-2; 7 bases match TRBD2. The CDR3 is 17 amino acids. V shed 3 bases, J shed 4 bases, and the junction held 11 bases outside the gene matches. The CDR3 region is CASSLVPGGSSTGELFF. The DNA for the CDR3 is TGTGCCAGCAGTTTGGTTCCGGGGGGAAGTAGCACCGGGGAGCTGTTTTTT.

This chain joins TRBV6-1 and TRBJ2-3, with 7 bases aligning to TRBD2. V lost 8 bases to trimming and J lost 11 bases; unmatched junction nucleotides: 7. The CDR3 has 11 amino acids. Per the germline V gene, CDR1 is MNHNS and CDR2 is SASEGT. CDR3 protein: CASVGDYVQYF. The CDR3 DNA sequence: TGTGCCAGCGTTGGGGACTACGTGCAGTATTTT.

This clonotype has just a few counts. The rearrangement joins TRBV3-1 to TRBJ2-7; D gene ambiguous. The length of the CDR3 is 15 residues. V lost 0 bases and J 0 bases, leaving 9 bases between the germline ends. CDR1 LGHDT and CDR2 YNNKEL come from the germline V gene (reference sequence). The CDR3 sequence: CASSQDSDSSYEQYF. In nucleotides, the CDR3 is TGTGCCAGCAGCCAAGATTCTGATAGCTCCTACGAGCAGTACTTC.

This chain links TRBV7-8 with TRBJ1-1; 7 nucleotides line up with TRBD1. V shed 3 bases, J shed 5 bases, and the junction held 6 bases outside the gene matches. CDR1 is SGHVS and CDR2 is FQNEAQ in the germline V gene. The CDR3 has 14 amino acids. CDR3 DNA: TGTGCCAGCAGCTTGACAGGGACGGAGACTGAAGCTTTCTTT. This translates into CASSLTGTETEAFF. Using reference TRBV7-8 and TRBJ1-1 for the parts outside the CDR3, the full variable domain is GAGVSQSPRYKVAKRGQDVALRCDPISGHVSLFWYQQALGQGPEFLTYFQNEAQLDKSGLPSDRFFAERPEGSVSTLKIQRTQQEDSAVYLCASSLTGTETEAFFGQGTRLTVV.

The chain recombines TRBV29-1 with TRBJ2-3; D not resolved. The CDR3 covers 14 residues. The germline V and J ends were trimmed by 7 bases and 1 base, with 15 bases remaining between them. From germline, CDR1 is SQVTM and CDR2 ANQGSEA. The CDR3, as DNA: TGCAGCGCATGGGCCGTTGTCGGCACAGATACGCAGTATTTT. It specifies CSAWAVVGTDTQYF.

The chain employs TRBV6-5 and TRBJ2-5; tentative D call: TRBD2 (6 bases). Germline values: CDR1 MNHEY, CDR2 SVGAGI. The V end was cut by 5 bases, the J end by 11 bases, with 18 bases between. The CDR3 extends over 13 amino acids. Here the CDR3 DNA reads TGTGCCAGCAGTGACGATGGAGGGAAGGGGCAGTACTTC. This gives the protein CASSDDGGKGQYF.

The genes are TRBV6-1 and TRBJ2-2; no clear D. The CDR3 contains 13 residues. V was pared by 7 bases and J by 4 bases, with 10 bases between. Germline V gene lookup returns CDR1 MNHNS and CDR2 SASEGT. The CDR3 loop reads CASIPSPTGELFF. The CDR3, as DNA: TGTGCCAGCATTCCGTCCCCCACCGGGGAGCTGTTTTTT.

A few counts support this clonotype. This may stem from a read error, because a much larger clone lies one nucleotide away. The gene calls are TRBV7-2 and TRBJ1-1; 8 bases align to TRBD1. The CDR3 spans 13 residues. V lost 5 bases to trimming and J lost 4 bases; unmatched junction nucleotides: 3. CDR1 and CDR2 from the germline V gene are SGHTA and FQGNSA. The CDR3 DNA is TGTGCCAGCAGCCCGGACAGGGTCACTGAAGCTTTCTTT. It codes for CASSPDRVTEAFF.

This clonotype was seen a few times. The chain uses TRBV18 and TRBJ1-2; tentatively, D is TRBD1 (5 bases). The germline V gene has CDR1 KGHSH and CDR2 LQKENI. V lost 0 bases and J lost 0, with 8 bases in between. The CDR3 has 15 amino acids. CDR3 coding DNA: TGTGCCAGCTCACCACCGGGGCCTGCTAACTATGGCTACACCTTC. This sequence encodes CASSPPGPANYGYTF.

This clonotype was seen only a few times. Here the CDR3 reads CASSPDGGRDGYTF. The CDR3 bases are TGTGCCAGCAGTCCAGATGGTGGCAGGGATGGCTACACCTTC. The genes are TRBV12-3 or TRBV12-4 and TRBJ1-2; TRBD1 might be the D (5 bases). Between the trimmed V and J ends, which lost 5 bases and 6 bases, there was a span of 16 bases. This CDR3 is built from 14 residues.

The chain links TRBV5-1 to TRBJ2-7; TRBD1 agrees at 7 bases. Germline CDR1 and CDR2: SGHRS and YFSETQ. V lost 1 base and J lost 1; bases outside the gene matches: 5. The CDR3 sequence is 15 residues long. CDR3 sequence reads: CASSLHRTGSYEQYF. The CDR3 DNA follows: TGCGCCAGCAGCTTGCACCGGACAGGATCCTACGAGCAGTACTTC.

V is TRBV7-2 and J is TRBJ2-1, with 14 nucleotides matching TRBD2. V shed 3 bases, J shed 8 bases, and the junction held 6 bases outside the gene matches. CDR3 length equals 16 residues. CDR1 is SGHTA, CDR2 FQGNSA, per germline. CDR3 coding DNA: TGTGCCAGCAGCTTGGGACTAGCGGGGGCCAGGGATGAGCAGTTCTTC. Translation gives CASSLGLAGARDEQFF. Complete variable domain (other parts from reference TRBV7-2 and TRBJ2-1): GAGVSQSPSNKVTEKGKDVELRCDPISGHTALYWYRQSLGQGLEFLIYFQGNSAPDKSGLPSDRFSAERTGGSVSTLTIQRTQQEDSAVYLCASSLGLAGARDEQFFGPGTRLTVL.

The chain has TRBV18 and TRBJ2-3, with a possible D match to TRBD2 (6 bases). Deletions cut 0 bases from V and 5 bases from J, with 15 bases between. This CDR3 is built from 16 residues. Germline assignment: CDR1 KGHSH and CDR2 LQKENI. CDR3 sequence reads: CASSPPSPGVKDTQYF. The CDR3 nucleotides read TGTGCCAGCTCACCACCTTCTCCGGGGGTTAAAGATACGCAGTATTTT.

The rearrangement uses TRBV9 and TRBJ2-1; D may be TRBD2 (5 bases). Germline loops: CDR1 SGDLS, CDR2 YYNGEE. The CDR3 extends over 12 amino acids. Trimming pared 0 bases from V and 10 bases from J, leaving 8 bases between. The CDR3 is CASSVAGWEQFF. The CDR3 DNA follows: TGTGCCAGCAGCGTAGCGGGGTGGGAGCAGTTCTTC. The variable domain in full, completed from reference TRBV9 and TRBJ2-1, reads DSGVTQTPKHLITATGQRVTLRCSPRSGDLSVYWYQQSLDQGLQFLIQYYNGEERAKGNILERFSAQQFPDLHSELNLSSLELGDSALYFCASSVAGWEQFFGPGTRLTVL.